This T cell receptor (beta chain) came from a study of Graves' ophthalmopathy and Graves' hyperthyroidism. CDR3 regions of TCR beta were amplified from RNA transcripts. First-round RT-PCR with HTBI primers preceded a second-round multiplex PCR. TCRdb re-called the multiplex PCR reads through MiXCR, storing one row per CDR3 protein. Here the sample spans roughly 610,000 distinct CDR3 sequences, roughly 20% being singletons. The CDR3 is 14 amino acids. Germline CDR1 PRHDT, CDR2 FYEKMQ (reference sequence). This clonotype was counted a few times. Given a much more abundant clone one base away, this may be a read error.

The chain has TRBV13 and TRBJ2-7; 10 bases line up with TRBD2. This TCR was sampled from a woman between 18 and 29 years old with stable Graves' hyperthyroidism. Some clones in this sample may be carry-over from other donors' samples. Sample: peripheral blood. The CDR3: CVSSSRTSGYEQYF. In nucleotides, the CDR3 is TGTGTCAGCAGCTCAAGGACTAGCGGCTACGAGCAGTACTTC.